What follows describes a single T cell receptor (beta chain). This specimen belongs to a study of blood T cell repertoires in COVID-19. Across the study: COVID-19 samples collected from the United States, Italy and Spain covered acute and convalescent phases.

Seattle patients were enrolled during active infection and followed longitudinally. Per the original methods: For nucleated cells, counts were estimated from reference gene primer amplification. TCRdb's copy holds only in-frame clones and misses some; the assay was immunoSEQ multiplex PCR. D and trimming come from the DNA, and the V and J calls and clone size come from that table. The profile shows 170,000 or so clones, around nine tenths of them singletons. V gave up 2 bases and J gave up 0 bases, with 10 bases separating them. Germline V gene lookup returns CDR1 SGHRS and CDR2 YFSETQ. The CDR3 is made up of 15 amino acids.

The specimen was peripheral blood. The chain couples TRBV5-1 to TRBJ2-3; possible D gene TRBD2, 6 bases. The origin of this receptor is a man aged 60-69 years with COVID-19, enrolled during active disease. This CDR3 is CASSLQAGSTDTQYF. CDR3 bases: TGCGCCAGCAGCTTACAGGCGGGGAGCACAGATACGCAGTATTTT.